The 9 T cell receptor beta chains below were found in one sample sequenced in a study of identical twins. TCRdb re-analysed the 5' RACE reads in MiXCR, keeping a single row per CDR3 protein. The profile shows hundreds of thousands of distinct CDR3 sequences, approximately 13% of them singletons. The same data also contributed to another study, on yellow fever vaccine responses in identical twins.

Source material: CD8+ T cells sorted from blood. The source is a woman between 18 and 30 years old in good health.

This clonotype was counted a few times. The rearrangement joins TRBV28 to TRBJ2-5, with D tentatively TRBD1 (6 bases). The CDR3 totals 16 residues. Germline loops: CDR1 MDHEN, CDR2 SYDVKM. V lost 3 bases to trimming and J lost 1 base, with 15 bases between them. The chain's CDR3 is CASSFRTGTLQETQYF. CDR3 sequence (DNA): TGTGCCAGCAGTTTTAGGACCGGGACACTCCAAGAGACCCAGTACTTC. The full variable domain, in which reference TRBV28 and TRBJ2-5 provide the parts outside the CDR3, is DVKVTQSSRYLVKRTGEKVFLECVQDMDHENMFWYRQDPGLGLRLIYFSYDVKMKEKGDIPEGYSVSREKKERFSLILESASTNQTSMYLCASSFRTGTLQETQYFGPGTRLLVL.

The chain employs TRBV7-9 and TRBJ2-2; D possibly corresponds to TRBD1 (5 bases). From germline, CDR1 is SEHNR and CDR2 FQNEAQ (reference sequence). Trimming pared 2 bases from V and 7 bases from J, leaving 11 bases between. This CDR3 spans 14 amino acids. CDR3 region: CASSLQGRVGELFF. In DNA, the CDR3 is TGTGCCAGCAGCTTACAGGGTAGAGTCGGGGAGCTGTTTTTT.

This clonotype has at least ten counts. The CDR3 reads CATSRVAGEETQYF. The CDR3 region has the DNA TGTGCCACCAGCAGAGTAGCGGGAGAAGAGACCCAGTACTTC. The chain recombines TRBV15 with TRBJ2-5; 9 bases agree with TRBD2. Trimming at V came to 1 base and at J to 3 bases, leaving 0 bases not matched to a gene. Germline V CDR1 and CDR2: LNHNV, YYDKDF (reference sequence). This CDR3 comprises 14 residues.

The chain employs TRBV6-5 and TRBJ1-5, with D hard to call. The CDR3 runs 13 residues. Trimming took 0 bases from V and 6 from J, leaving 6 bases between them. Germline V lookup: CDR1 MNHEY, CDR2 SVGAGI. The CDR3: CASSYSGSQPQHF. The DNA for the CDR3 is TGTGCCAGCAGTTACTCGGGCAGTCAGCCCCAGCATTTT.

This clonotype came up many times. The J gene is TRBJ2-7, the V gene TRBV7-9; 7 positions match TRBD1. Germline CDR1 and CDR2: SEHNR and FQNEAQ (reference sequence). The junction had 6 bases not matched to a gene; V was cut back by 6 bases and J by 1 base. The length of the CDR3 is 14 residues. The CDR3 is CASRPGGGSYEQYF. The CDR3 DNA follows: TGTGCCAGCAGACCAGGGGGTGGGTCCTACGAGCAGTACTTC.

The V and J genes are TRBV20-1 and TRBJ2-7; 8 nucleotides align to TRBD1. J lost 0 bases, V lost 6 bases, and 4 bases had no gene match. This CDR3 has 13 residues. The germline CDR1 and CDR2 sequences are DFQATT and SNEGSKA (reference sequence). The CDR3 spells CSARTGISYEQYF. For the CDR3, the DNA is TGCAGTGCCCGGACAGGGATCTCCTACGAGCAGTACTTC.

This clonotype has ten or more counts. The gene calls are TRBV4-1 and TRBJ1-5; D is ambiguous. From germline, CDR1 is MGHRA and CDR2 YSYEKL. The CDR3 is 15 amino acids. The V and J ends lost 6 bases and 0 bases respectively, with 12 bases between them. The CDR3 spells CASRSRVNSNQPQHF. In DNA, the CDR3 is TGCGCCAGCAGGTCGAGGGTGAATAGCAATCAGCCCCAGCATTTT.

The table lists this clonotype with many counts. The genes are TRBV4-1 and TRBJ1-3, with D unresolved. The CDR3 is 17 residues long. V was cut by 3 bases and J by 0 bases, with 15 bases left in between. Germline CDR1 and CDR2: MGHRA and YSYEKL. CDR3 amino acids: CASSHSQRGDSGNTIYF. CDR3 coding DNA: TGCGCCAGCAGCCACAGCCAGCGGGGAGACTCTGGAAACACCATATATTTT.

This clonotype was counted ten times or more. The genes are TRBV7-9 and TRBJ1-2; TRBD1 matches at 9 bases. After removal of 6 bases from V and 6 bases from J, the junction contained 5 bases not matched to a gene. The CDR3 covers 13 residues. Germline CDR1 and CDR2: SEHNR and FQNEAQ (reference sequence). The CDR3: CASRGDRVHGYTF. The DNA for the CDR3 is TGTGCCAGCAGAGGGGACAGGGTCCATGGCTACACCTTC. Supplemented by reference TRBV7-9 and TRBJ1-2, the full variable domain reads DTGVSQNPRHKITKRGQNVTFRCDPISEHNRLYWYRQTLGQGPEFLTYFQNEAQLEKSRLLSDRFSAERPKGSFSTLEIQRTEQGDSAMYLCASRGDRVHGYTFGSGTRLTVV.